Listed here are 24 T cell receptor beta chains from one sample, sequenced in a study of CXCR3-negative and CXCR3-positive naive CD8 T cells. Notes on the study in general: Naive cells that were CXCR3-positive had more hydrophobic TRB CDR3s (compared with CXCR3-negative naive cells).

The antigens for these receptors are not known. Each TRB cDNA library was prepared by 5' RACE (with UMI labels). TCRdb re-analyzed the 5' RACE reads; it lists each CDR3 protein once, without DNA. In total, the table holds over 70,000 distinct CDR3 sequences. The sequenced sample consisted of naive CXCR3+ CD8+ T cells from blood. Regarding subset: CD45RO-CCR7+CD27+CD95- naive CD8+ T cells expressing CXCR3 (TNR3+). These receptors were taken from a human donor in good health. Some clones in this sample may be carry-over from other donors' samples.

The rearrangement uses TRBV4-3 and TRBJ1-6; the TCRdb D gene call, TRBD1, has no DNA to confirm it. The CDR3 covers 14 residues. Germline V gene sequence: CDR1 LGHNA, CDR2 YSLEER. CDR3 amino acids: CASSYRGRNSPLHF.

This CDR3 reads CASTGQGINYGYTF. This chain connects TRBV6-5 to TRBJ1-2; without DNA, the TCRdb call of TRBD1 cannot be checked. The CDR3 loop spans 14 amino acids. Germline values: CDR1 MNHEY, CDR2 SVGAGI.

The rearrangement links TRBV28 to TRBJ1-2. Looked up from germline, CDR1 is MDHEN and CDR2 is SYDVKM. The CDR3 length is 13 residues. CDR3 residues: CASSLWGMEGYTF.

This chain's CDR3 is CAWSTGDNQPQHF. The chain recombines TRBV30 with TRBJ1-5; TCRdb calls TRBD1, which cannot be checked without DNA. The V gene's germline CDR1 is GTSNPN and CDR2 SVGIG (reference sequence). The length of the CDR3 is 13 residues.

V usage is TRBV6-5 and J usage is TRBJ2-1. The CDR3 consists of 13 residues. The V gene's germline CDR1 is MNHEY and CDR2 SVGAGI. The CDR3 is CASTSGRSNEQFF.

V and J are TRBV6-2 or TRBV6-3 and TRBJ1-2. This CDR3 has 13 amino acids. Germline V gene sequence: CDR1 MNHEY, CDR2 SVGEGT. The CDR3 protein is CASSPTANYGYTF.

Here the CDR3 reads CAWSVQKGEQFF. The chain has TRBV30 and TRBJ2-1. Germline CDR1 is GTSNPN and CDR2 is SVGIG (reference sequence). This CDR3 has 12 residues.

V gene TRBV29-1 combines with J gene TRBJ1-2. This CDR3 is built from 12 residues. The germline V gene has CDR1 SQVTM and CDR2 ANQGSEA. CDR3 sequence reads: CSVEGQRYGYTF.

This chain joins TRBV4-2 and TRBJ1-5; the D gene TCRdb calls, TRBD1, cannot be checked with no DNA. CDR1 is LGHNA, CDR2 YNFKEQ, per germline. This CDR3 has 16 residues. The CDR3 sequence: CASSQEQGKGNQPQHF.

The chain has TRBV28 and TRBJ2-3. This CDR3 contains 14 residues. Germline loops: CDR1 MDHEN, CDR2 SYDVKM. The CDR3 sequence is CASSLLQETDTQYF.

The chain links TRBV28 to TRBJ1-1; the D gene TCRdb calls, TRBD1, cannot be checked with no DNA. The CDR3 totals 15 residues. CDR1 is MDHEN, CDR2 SYDVKM, per germline. CDR3 sequence: CASRDTGNQDTEAFF.

The chain combines TRBV14 with TRBJ1-1. Germline lookup yields CDR1 SGHDN and CDR2 FVKESK. CDR3 length: 15 amino acids. CDR3 region: CASSPNTSMNIEAFF.

The chain combines TRBV3-1 with TRBJ2-3. Germline V gene lookup returns CDR1 LGHDT and CDR2 YNNKEL (reference sequence). The length of the CDR3 is 14 residues. The CDR3 sequence is CASSQAGNTDTQYF.

The V call is TRBV20-1, the J call TRBJ2-7; TCRdb's D call, TRBD1, is unchecked because there is no DNA. The CDR3 contains 15 residues. CDR1 is DFQATT and CDR2 is SNEGSKA in the germline V gene (reference sequence). CDR3 sequence: CSAVQLGEGDYEQYF.

V gene TRBV7-6 combines with J gene TRBJ2-3; TCRdb lists TRBD2, though no DNA is available to test this call. Germline V CDR1 and CDR2: SGHVS, FNYEAQ. The CDR3 is 17 residues long. The CDR3: CASSLSLAGGITDTQYF.

The CDR3 here is CSVAPESSYEQYF. The V and J genes are TRBV29-1 and TRBJ2-7; as DNA is missing, the TRBD2 call by TCRdb cannot be tested. The germline gives CDR1 SQVTM, CDR2 ANQGSEA. The length of the CDR3 is 13 residues.

The chain is built from TRBV14 and TRBJ2-7. The germline V gene encodes CDR1 SGHDN and CDR2 FVKESK. CDR3 length equals 14 residues. This chain's CDR3 is CASSHIGSPDEQYF.

The CDR3 sequence is CSVEDGGAGRDTQYF. This chain links TRBV29-1 with TRBJ2-3; TCRdb indicates TRBD2, and absent DNA this call remains unverified. The CDR3 is made up of 15 amino acids. Looked up from germline, CDR1 is SQVTM and CDR2 is ANQGSEA.

This chain links TRBV12-3 or TRBV12-4 with TRBJ2-1; checking the TCRdb D call of TRBD2 is not possible without DNA. This CDR3 contains 14 residues. CDR3 in amino acids: CASRGLGRLGEQFF.

The rearrangement uses TRBV20-1 and TRBJ1-1; lacking DNA, the TRBD1 call made by TCRdb goes unchecked. CDR3 length equals 13 residues. The germline V gene encodes CDR1 DFQATT and CDR2 SNEGSKA (reference sequence). CDR3 sequence: CSARGAGGTEAFF.

This chain connects TRBV28 to TRBJ1-4; TCRdb's D call of TRBD1 is untestable without DNA. This CDR3 contains 17 residues. CDR1 and CDR2 from the germline V gene are MDHEN and SYDVKM. The CDR3 region is CASIATGGSAGSLKLFF.

The chain employs TRBV7-9 and TRBJ1-4; TCRdb proposes TRBD1, but this gene call is untestable without DNA. Germline V gene sequence: CDR1 SEHNR, CDR2 FQNEAQ (reference sequence). This CDR3 has 17 residues. The CDR3: CASSDRTGGMTNEKLFF.

The J gene is TRBJ1-6, the V gene TRBV12-3 or TRBV12-4; TCRdb's D gene call, TRBD1, goes unchecked for lack of DNA. The CDR3 extends over 17 amino acids. This CDR3 is CASTQGVGGGSNSPLHF.

V gene TRBV11-2 combines with J gene TRBJ2-7; TCRdb designates TRBD2, a call that cannot be tested without DNA. This CDR3 region has 15 residues. Germline V gives CDR1 SGHAT, CDR2 FQNNGV. The CDR3 here is CASSPGLAGVDEQYF. The whole variable domain, remainder taken from reference TRBV11-2 and TRBJ2-7, is EAGVAQSPRYKIIEKRQSVAFWCNPISGHATLYWYQQILGQGPKLLIQFQNNGVVDDSQLPKDRFSAERLKGVDSTLKIQPAKLEDSAVYLCASSPGLAGVDEQYFGPGTRLTVT.